The 26 T cell receptor beta chains presented below share a single source sample, sequenced in a study of T cell responses to AZD1222 COVID-19 vaccine. Assay used: immunoSEQ multiplex PCR; TCRdb lists only in-frame clones, some missing. The sample carries around 200,000 clones, 88% recorded once. The source was peripheral blood, collected 28 days after the second AZD1222 dose. The receptors derive from an adult who received the AZD1222 COVID-19 vaccine.

This clone was seen only a few times. V usage is TRBV7-9 and J usage is TRBJ1-5; 9 bases match TRBD1. V trimming: 4 bases; J trimming: 5 bases; junction bases outside the gene matches: 0. The length of the CDR3 is 13 residues. Germline CDR1 is SEHNR and CDR2 is FQNEAQ (reference sequence). The CDR3 protein is CASSWTGDQPQHF. In DNA form, the CDR3 reads TGTGCCAGCAGCTGGACAGGGGATCAGCCCCAGCATTTT.

The chain uses TRBV28 and TRBJ2-7; perhaps D is TRBD1 or TRBD2 (5 bases each). Germline-derived CDR1 and CDR2 are MDHEN and SYDVKM. CDR3 length equals 15 residues. Deletions cut 3 bases from V and 2 bases from J, with 14 bases between. The CDR3 region has the DNA TGTGCCAGCAGTTTTGAGGGCAGGGCCCCCTACGAGCAGTACTTC. Amino acid sequence: CASSFEGRAPYEQYF.

This clone was counted once. The V gene is TRBV11-1, the J gene TRBJ1-1; 10 bases agree with TRBD1. V lost 5 bases, J lost 4 bases, and 7 bases stayed unmatched. The CDR3 sequence is 15 residues long. Germline loops: CDR1 SGHAT, CDR2 FQDESV (reference sequence). The DNA of the CDR3 is TGTGCCAGCAGCCCGACAGGGGGCTGGGGCACTGAAGCTTTCTTT. Its translation is CASSPTGGWGTEAFF. Full variable domain (outside the CDR3, taken from reference TRBV11-1 and TRBJ1-1): EAEVAQSPRYKITEKSQAVAFWCDPISGHATLYWYRQILGQGPELLVQFQDESVVDDSQLPKDRFSAERLKGVDSTLKIQPAELGDSAMYLCASSPTGGWGTEAFFGQGTRLTVV.

This sequence joins TRBV7-9 and TRBJ2-2, with TRBD1 as a possible D gene (6 bases). The CDR3 spans 13 residues. Per germline, CDR1 SEHNR and CDR2 FQNEAQ (reference sequence). Deletions cut 6 bases from V and 4 bases from J, with 9 bases between. The CDR3: CASRLQGTGELFF. The CDR3 nucleotides are TGTGCCAGCAGACTACAGGGCACCGGGGAGCTGTTTTTT.

The chain joins TRBV30 to TRBJ1-1; D may be TRBD1 (6 bases). CDR3 length: 13 amino acids. Germline assignment: CDR1 GTSNPN and CDR2 SVGIG (reference sequence). Trimming removed 0 bases from V and 4 bases from J, with 9 bases in between. The CDR3 bases are TGTGCCTGGAGTGTCAGGGGAGGCACTGAAGCTTTCTTT. Residues: CAWSVRGGTEAFF.

This sequence joins TRBV2 and TRBJ2-3, with 9 positions matching TRBD1. The V segment lost 7 bases and the J segment 1 base; nucleotides outside the gene matches: 9. The CDR3 totals 16 residues. CDR1 and CDR2 (germline): SNHLY, FYNNEI. CDR3 region: CASTRTGAPGTDTQYF. The CDR3 region has the DNA TGTGCCAGCACCCGGACAGGGGCTCCAGGCACAGATACGCAGTATTTT.

The chain recombines TRBV2 with TRBJ2-2; either TRBD1 or TRBD2 may fit D (5 bases each). Germline CDR1 and CDR2: SNHLY and FYNNEI. Trimming removed 5 bases from V and 5 bases from J, with 15 bases in between. This CDR3 has 15 residues. The CDR3 is CASSLRDGGTGELFF. CDR3 nucleotide sequence: TGTGCCAGCAGTCTCCGGGACGGAGGAACCGGGGAGCTGTTTTTT.

The rearrangement joins TRBV28 to TRBJ2-3; D possibly uses TRBD1 or TRBD2 (5 bases each). Germline lookup yields CDR1 MDHEN and CDR2 SYDVKM. The CDR3 runs to 17 residues. The V end was cut by 5 bases, the J end by 6 bases, with 24 bases between. CDR3 in amino acids: CASSPTPGPAIGDTQYF. CDR3 sequence (DNA): TGTGCCAGCAGTCCGACACCGGGACCGGCAATTGGGGATACGCAGTATTTT.

This sequence joins TRBV19 and TRBJ1-5; D is uncertain. CDR1 is LNHDA, CDR2 SQIVND, per germline (reference sequence). The CDR3 length is 16 residues. The germline V and J ends were trimmed by 2 bases and 0 bases, with 11 bases remaining between them. The CDR3 DNA reads TGTGCCAGTAGTATACGAGGGAGGCTTAGCAATCAGCCCCAGCATTTT. Its translation is CASSIRGRLSNQPQHF. The whole variable domain, remainder taken from reference TRBV19 and TRBJ1-5, is DGGITQSPKYLFRKEGQNVTLSCEQNLNHDAMYWYRQDPGQGLRLIYYSQIVNDFQKGDIAEGYSVSREKKESFPLTVTSAQKNPTAFYLCASSIRGRLSNQPQHFGDGTRLSIL.

The chain carries TRBV6-2 or TRBV6-3 and TRBJ2-3; D is unclear. V lost 6 bases, J lost 7 bases, and 14 bases lay in between. CDR1 and CDR2 from the germline V gene are MNHEY and SVGEGT. The CDR3 has 13 amino acids. Here the CDR3 DNA reads TGTGCCAGCAGCCAACCTCCCGTTCATACGCAGTATTTT. Protein: CASSQPPVHTQYF.

The rearrangement joins TRBV3-1 (or the pseudogene TRBV3-2) to TRBJ1-1; D unclear. V lost 2 bases and J lost 4, with 2 bases in between. The germline V gene has CDR1 LGHDT and CDR2 YNNKEL (reference sequence). This CDR3 is 11 amino acids long. CDR3 in DNA: TGTGCCAGCAGCCAATTCACTGAAGCTTTCTTT. Its translation: CASSQFTEAFF.

V gene TRBV28 combines with J gene TRBJ2-7; D gene ambiguous. Trimming shortened V by 3 bases and J by 2 bases, and 17 bases separated the two germline ends. Germline loops: CDR1 MDHEN, CDR2 SYDVKM. The CDR3 spans 16 residues. As DNA, the CDR3 is TGTGCCAGCAGTTTCACCTCCGGACGTGGGGCCTACGAGCAGTACTTC. This gives the protein CASSFTSGRGAYEQYF.

CDR3 sequence: CATSRDEGSSRGSYNSPLHF. The CDR3 coding sequence is TGTGCCACCAGCAGAGATGAGGGAAGTAGTAGGGGCTCCTATAATTCACCCCTCCACTTT. The chain joins TRBV15 to TRBJ1-6; maybe TRBD1 (5 bases). Germline loops: CDR1 LNHNV, CDR2 YYDKDF (reference sequence). Trimming stripped 0 bases from V and 0 bases from J, with 18 bases between. The CDR3 sequence is 20 residues long.

This clone appeared once. This chain links TRBV6-5 with TRBJ2-5; 8 nucleotides match TRBD1. Trimming took 0 bases from V and 5 from J; bases not matched to a gene: 8. Germline values: CDR1 MNHEY, CDR2 SVGAGI. The CDR3 is made up of 16 amino acids. As DNA, the CDR3 is TGTGCCAGCAGTTACTCGCAGACAGGGGCAGGGGAGACCCAGTACTTC. Protein sequence: CASSYSQTGAGETQYF.

The chain links TRBV18 to TRBJ1-1; D not resolved. Deletions cut 1 base from V and 1 base from J, with 10 bases between. This CDR3 region has 15 residues. The germline CDR1 and CDR2 sequences are KGHSH and LQKENI. CDR3 loop: CASSPRGDRNTEAFF. The CDR3 DNA sequence: TGTGCCAGCTCACCACGCGGGGATCGGAACACTGAAGCTTTCTTT.

This chain joins TRBV5-1 and TRBJ1-3; 7 positions match TRBD1. CDR1 and CDR2 (germline): SGHRS, YFSETQ. J was trimmed by 0 bases and V by 4 bases; bases with no gene match: 4. The CDR3 totals 15 residues. The CDR3 nucleotides read TGCGCCAGCAGCCGGGACAGCTCCTCTGGAAACACCATATATTTT. It codes for CASSRDSSSGNTIYF.

The chain combines TRBV29-1 with TRBJ2-3, with no clear D. V was clipped by 7 bases and J by 0 bases, with 14 bases between them. Germline CDR1 is SQVTM and CDR2 is ANQGSEA. CDR3 size: 14 residues. The CDR3 loop reads CSAHRMGSTDTQYF. CDR3 nucleotides: TGCAGCGCTCACCGTATGGGGAGCACAGATACGCAGTATTTT.

This chain links TRBV3-1 (or the pseudogene TRBV3-2) with TRBJ2-7; no clear D gene. Germline CDR1 is LGHDT and CDR2 is YNNKEL (reference sequence). V gave up 0 bases and J gave up 2 bases, with 14 bases separating them. There are 16 residues in the CDR3. DNA for the CDR3: TGTGCCAGCAGCCAAGATCTATCCAGGCCTGCCTACGAGCAGTACTTC. Residues: CASSQDLSRPAYEQYF.

J is TRBJ2-7 and V is TRBV28; D is possibly TRBD2 (6 bases). Germline-derived CDR1 and CDR2 are MDHEN and SYDVKM. V shed 3 bases and J shed 4 bases, with 22 bases lying between them. CDR3 length: 17 amino acids. DNA for the CDR3: TGTGCCAGCAGTTTTGCGGGCAGGGACTTTACGGCATACGAGCAGTACTTC. Residues: CASSFAGRDFTAYEQYF.

J is TRBJ2-3 and V is TRBV30; D is unresolved. Trimming removed 3 bases at V and 2 bases at J, with 9 bases between. There are 13 residues in the CDR3. Germline V gene lookup returns CDR1 GTSNPN and CDR2 SVGIG (reference sequence). CDR3 amino acids: CAWRAASTDTQYF. CDR3 coding DNA: TGTGCCTGGAGGGCAGCCTCCACAGATACGCAGTATTTT.

The V and J genes are TRBV21-1 and TRBJ1-2; the table's TRBD1 call for D was not verified on the DNA. TRBV21-1 is assigned pseudogene status. CDR3 length equals 18 residues. DNA of the CDR3: TGTGCCAGCAGCAAAGCGCTTTTGTTTTATGCAGGGAACTATGGCTACACCTTC. Its translation is CASSKALLFYAGNYGYTF.

The chain combines TRBV19 with TRBJ1-6; 7 nucleotides match TRBD1. Germline assignment: CDR1 LNHDA and CDR2 SQIVND (reference sequence). V was clipped by 4 bases and J by 8 bases; unmatched bases: 8. CDR3 length: 15 residues. The CDR3 region has the DNA TGTGCCAGTAGTACCCCGGACAGGCGACATTCACCCCTCCACTTT. Protein: CASSTPDRRHSPLHF.

V is TRBV4-2 and J is TRBJ1-2, with a tentative D call TRBD1 (6 bases). The CDR3 totals 15 residues. CDR1 LGHNA and CDR2 YNFKEQ come from the germline V gene. V lost 0 bases and J lost 4, with 12 bases in between. This CDR3 is CASSQDITGIYGYTF. As DNA, the CDR3 is TGTGCCAGCAGCCAAGATATAACAGGGATCTATGGCTACACCTTC.

This clone was observed once. The chain has TRBV19 and TRBJ2-1, with 7 bases lining up with TRBD1. After removal of 6 bases from V and 11 bases from J, the junction contained 10 bases not matched to a gene. There are 13 residues in the CDR3. CDR1 and CDR2 from the germline V gene are LNHDA and SQIVND (reference sequence). This CDR3 reads CASSYMTGQQQFF. The CDR3 nucleotides are TGTGCCAGTAGCTACATGACAGGGCAGCAGCAGTTCTTC.

This clone is a singleton in its sample. This sequence joins TRBV27 and TRBJ1-4; TRBD1 matches 12 bases. This CDR3 comprises 13 residues. Germline V gene sequence: CDR1 MNHEY, CDR2 SMNVEV (reference sequence). The ends lost 6 bases at V and 9 bases at J; junction bases unmatched: 2. The DNA of the CDR3 is TGTGCCAGCAGGGGGACAGGGGGCCAAAAACTGTTTTTT. It yields the protein CASRGTGGQKLFF.

The chain couples TRBV7-9 to TRBJ2-7; TRBD2 aligns across 12 bases. J gave up 5 bases and V 10 bases, and 3 bases lay outside the gene matches. Germline-derived CDR1 and CDR2 are SEHNR and FQNEAQ (reference sequence). The CDR3 is made up of 12 amino acids. The CDR3, as DNA: TGTGCCACCACTAGCGGGAGGAACGAGCAGTACTTC. Translating gives CATTSGRNEQYF.